The present T cell receptor (beta chain) was sequenced within a study of T-cell reconstitution after alpha-beta-depleted transplantation in children. Germline-derived CDR1 and CDR2 are WSHSY and SAAADI. The CDR3 sequence is 13 residues long. V shed 7 bases, J shed 4 bases, and the junction held 3 bases outside the gene matches. As it was prepared, the TCRbeta library received unique molecular identifiers. In TCRdb, the PCR reads were re-called with MiXCR into one record per CDR3 protein. The profile shows about 420,000 distinct CDR3 sequences, 15% to 20% of them singletons. The chain joins TRBV10-2 to TRBJ1-4, with 7 bases that match TRBD1. The sequence came from a boy under two years old who had a stem cell transplant for Wiskott-Aldrich syndrome, so the T cells may come from the graft donor. The sequencing used PBMCs, mostly from graft donor cells, collected 360 days after TCRalphabeta/CD19-depleted stem cell transplant. The CDR3 DNA is TGCGCCAGCACACAGGGGCGTAATGAAAAACTGTTTTTT. Translating it yields CASTQGRNEKLFF.